This TCR beta chain was identified during a study of shared clonotypes between healthy human individuals. Study-level information: In total, the donors were a couple of women and a few men aged 18 to 49. Plates per donor: three CD4 naive, three CD4 memory, two CD8 naive, one CD8 memory.

The CDR3 is 16 residues long. In germline, CDR1 is SGHTA, CDR2 FQGNSA. V shed 5 bases and J shed 1 base, with 18 bases lying between them. Splitting of CD4+ cells produced CD45RA+ naive and CD45RA-negative memory subsets. The protocol was immunoSEQ multiplex PCR, while the TCRdb copy is restricted to in-frame clones and leaves out a portion. This sample has 1.6 million or so clones, with 96% found just once. This rearrangement joins TRBV7-2 to TRBJ2-7; D perhaps matches TRBD2 (6 bases). The origin of this receptor is a man younger than 45 in good health. The sequenced sample was naive CD4+ T cells sorted from blood. The sample's subset: CD45RA+ positively selected. The CDR3 nucleotides are TGTGCCAGCAGCCGCCAATTGTGGGCGGGATCCTACGAGCAGTACTTC. Protein: CASSRQLWAGSYEQYF.